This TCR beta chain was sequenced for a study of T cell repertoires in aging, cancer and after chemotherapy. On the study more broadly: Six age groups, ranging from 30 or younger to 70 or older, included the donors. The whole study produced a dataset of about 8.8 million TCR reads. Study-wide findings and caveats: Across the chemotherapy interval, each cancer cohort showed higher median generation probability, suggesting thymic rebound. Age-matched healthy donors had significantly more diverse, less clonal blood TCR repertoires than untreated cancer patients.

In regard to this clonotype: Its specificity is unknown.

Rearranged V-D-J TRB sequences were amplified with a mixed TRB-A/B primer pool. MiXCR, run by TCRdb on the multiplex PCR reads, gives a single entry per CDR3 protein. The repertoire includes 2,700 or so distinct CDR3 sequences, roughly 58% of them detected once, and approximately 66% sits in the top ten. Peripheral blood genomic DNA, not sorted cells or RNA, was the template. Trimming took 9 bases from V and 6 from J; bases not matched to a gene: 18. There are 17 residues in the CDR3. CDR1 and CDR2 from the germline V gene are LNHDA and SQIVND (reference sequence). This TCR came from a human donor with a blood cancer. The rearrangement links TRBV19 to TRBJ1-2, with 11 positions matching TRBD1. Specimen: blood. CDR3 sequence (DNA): TGTGCCAGGATTAAAGGACAGGGGGCGACGGGAGGGGATGGCTACACCTTC. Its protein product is CARIKGQGATGGDGYTF.